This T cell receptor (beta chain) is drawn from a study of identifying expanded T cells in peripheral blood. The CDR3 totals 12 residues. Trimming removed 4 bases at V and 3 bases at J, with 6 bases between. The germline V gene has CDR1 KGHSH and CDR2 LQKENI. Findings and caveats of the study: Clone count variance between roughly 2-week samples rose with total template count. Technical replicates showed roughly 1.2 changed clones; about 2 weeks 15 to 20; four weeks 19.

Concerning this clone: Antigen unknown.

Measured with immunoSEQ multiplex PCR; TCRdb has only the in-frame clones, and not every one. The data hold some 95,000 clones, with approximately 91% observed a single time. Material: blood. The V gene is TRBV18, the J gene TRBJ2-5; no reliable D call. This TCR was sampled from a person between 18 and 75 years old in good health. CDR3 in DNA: TGTGCCAGCTCACAAGAGGAAGAGACCCAGTACTTC. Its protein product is CASSQEEETQYF. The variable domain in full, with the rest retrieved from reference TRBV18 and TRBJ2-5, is NAGVMQNPRHLVRRRGQEARLRCSPMKGHSHVYWYRQLPEEGLKFMVYLQKENIIDESGMPKERFSAEFPKEGPSILRIQQVVRGDSAAYFCASSQEEETQYFGPGTRLLVL.